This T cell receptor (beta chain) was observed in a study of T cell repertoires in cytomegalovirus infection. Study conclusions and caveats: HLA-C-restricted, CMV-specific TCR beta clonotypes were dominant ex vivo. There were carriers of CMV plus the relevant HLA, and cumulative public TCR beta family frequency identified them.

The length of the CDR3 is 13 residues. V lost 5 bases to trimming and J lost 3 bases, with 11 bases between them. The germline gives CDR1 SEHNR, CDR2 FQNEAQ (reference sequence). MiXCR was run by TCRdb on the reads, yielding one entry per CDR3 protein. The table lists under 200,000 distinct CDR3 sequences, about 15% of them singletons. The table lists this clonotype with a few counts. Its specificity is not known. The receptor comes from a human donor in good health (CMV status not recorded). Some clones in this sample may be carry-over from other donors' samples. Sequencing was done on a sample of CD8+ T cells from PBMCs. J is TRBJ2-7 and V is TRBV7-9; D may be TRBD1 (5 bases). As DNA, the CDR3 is TGTGCCAGCAGCAAAACCGGACACTACGAGCAGTACTTC. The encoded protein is CASSKTGHYEQYF.